This T cell receptor (beta chain) was recovered during a study of shared clonotypes between healthy human individuals. The overall study: Three plates each covered CD4 naive and memory; CD8 naive two, CD8 memory one. General observations from the study: Unshared clonotypes carried lower generation probabilities than those common to all four donors. Naive subsets, compared against memory subsets, generally had larger estimated richness values.

How the authors handled the data: Filtering differed because ImmunoSEQ produced junction-only sequences that carried no quality scores. Produced via immunoSEQ multiplex PCR; TCRdb's table is partial and in-frame only. The D gene and trimming were derived from the DNA, and the V and J assignments and clone size from that table. In the table there are 2.3 million or so clones, approximately 93% of which are singletons. About this clone itself: The antigen remains undetermined.

The CDR3 is made up of 14 amino acids. Trimming took off 6 bases at V and 5 bases at J, with 13 bases between the two ends. Germline V gene lookup returns CDR1 MNHNS and CDR2 SASEGT. The sequencing input was naive CD4+ T cells from PBMCs. The sample's subset: CD45RA+ positively selected. The origin of this receptor is a man in his late teens or twenties in good health. Some clones in this sample may be carry-over from other donors' samples. This chain joins TRBV6-1 and TRBJ1-4; a weak D match, TRBD1 (5 bases). The DNA of the CDR3 is TGTGCCAGCAGCCGGGACGGAACAAATGAAAAACTGTTTTTT. Residues: CASSRDGTNEKLFF.